This T cell receptor (beta chain) was identified in a study of chemoradiotherapy in HPV16-positive cancers. CDR3 length: 10 amino acids. The germline gives CDR1 DFQATT, CDR2 SNEGSKA (reference sequence). Trimming removed 3 bases from V and 8 bases from J, with 7 bases in between. Sequenced by immunoSEQ multiplex PCR; TCRdb stores in-frame clones only, minus some. The sample consists of 8,600 or so clones, roughly 81% of them appearing once. This sequence originates from a human donor with HPV-associated anogenital cancer. The chain joins TRBV20-1 to TRBJ1-1; D is unresolved. This specimen consisted of tumor tissue, obtained from a patient who underwent chemoradiotherapy. CDR3: CSASSPEAFF. The CDR3 DNA follows: TGCAGTGCTAGTTCCCCCGAAGCTTTCTTT.